Presented here are 19 T cell receptor beta chains from one specimen sequenced in a study of CD8 T cells in Susac syndrome. Reverse transcription of about 0.45 to 1 ug RNA used random hexamers. One entry per CDR3 protein results from TCRdb running MiXCR on the immunoSEQ multiplex PCR reads. The sample has some 200,000 distinct CDR3 sequences, 90% to 95% seen once. Sequenced input: CD4+ T cells from PBMCs. Source of these receptors: a human donor with Susac syndrome.

The gene calls are TRBV5-1 and TRBJ2-2; D is unresolved. Germline CDR1 reads SGHRS; CDR2 reads YFSETQ. The length of the CDR3 is 13 residues. Trimming pared 1 base from V and 6 bases from J, leaving 7 bases between. The DNA for the CDR3 is TGCGCCAGCAGCTTGAGTATCCCCGGGGAGCTGTTTTTT. Protein sequence: CASSLSIPGELFF.

The chain employs TRBV20-1 and TRBJ1-5; 11 positions match TRBD1. V lost 5 bases and J lost 6; bases outside the gene matches: 6. CDR3 size: 14 residues. From germline, CDR1 is DFQATT and CDR2 SNEGSKA (reference sequence). The CDR3 loop reads CSAGGTGGGQPQHF. CDR3 sequence (DNA): TGCAGTGCTGGAGGGACAGGGGGAGGTCAGCCCCAGCATTTT.

This clonotype was counted a few times. The V call is TRBV18, the J call TRBJ2-2; D uncertain. V was trimmed by 3 bases and J by 5 bases, leaving 4 bases between them. Germline lookup yields CDR1 KGHSH and CDR2 LQKENI. The CDR3 spans 12 residues. The CDR3 is CASSPSTGELFF. The CDR3 DNA follows: TGTGCCAGCTCACCTTCGACCGGGGAGCTGTTTTTT.

The chain uses TRBV2 and TRBJ2-3, with D maybe TRBD1 (6 bases). The CDR3 totals 16 residues. The ends were cut back, 4 bases at V and 1 base at J, with 15 bases in the middle. CDR1 SNHLY and CDR2 FYNNEI come from the germline V gene. CDR3 residues: CASSGSRTARTDTQYF. The CDR3 DNA reads TGTGCCAGCAGTGGAAGTCGGACAGCCCGCACAGATACGCAGTATTTT.

The chain couples TRBV12-3 or TRBV12-4 to TRBJ1-2; D unresolved. Trimming removed 6 bases at V and 3 bases at J, with 17 bases between. The CDR3 has 15 amino acids. The CDR3 loop reads CASRRTGSTYYGYTF. The CDR3 DNA reads as TGTGCCAGCAGGAGAACCGGGAGCACCTACTATGGCTACACCTTC.

The genes are TRBV6-6 and TRBJ1-1; possibly TRBD1 for D (5 bases). The CDR3 extends over 11 amino acids. The germline CDR1 and CDR2 sequences are MNHNY and SVGAGI (reference sequence). The germline V and J ends were trimmed by 8 bases and 3 bases, with 7 bases remaining between them. DNA of the CDR3: TGTGCCAGCTTGGGGGACACTGAAGCTTTCTTT. Its protein product is CASLGDTEAFF.

The chain has TRBV7-2 and TRBJ2-3; 7 bases fit TRBD2. The CDR3 is made up of 16 amino acids. V shed 1 base and J 0 bases; nucleotides not matched to a gene: 4. From germline, CDR1 is SGHTA and CDR2 FQGNSA. In nucleotides, the CDR3 is TGTGCCAGCAGCTTAGTGGCGGGAGAAAGCACAGATACGCAGTATTTT. Its translation: CASSLVAGESTDTQYF.

The chain links TRBV27 to TRBJ1-1, with D possibly being TRBD1 (6 bases). CDR1 is MNHEY, CDR2 SMNVEV, per germline (reference sequence). V was shortened by 10 bases and J by 0 bases, with 12 bases between the two germline ends. This CDR3 comprises 13 residues. In DNA, the CDR3 is TGTGCCATCCGGACAGCCTTGAACACTGAAGCTTTCTTT. It codes for CAIRTALNTEAFF.

This sequence joins TRBV12-3 or TRBV12-4 and TRBJ2-7; 12 bases agree with TRBD1. The trim removed 5 bases at V and 9 bases at J, leaving 8 bases unmatched. The CDR3 length is 14 residues. The CDR3 sequence: CASSHRDRGRGQYF. Written as DNA, the CDR3 is TGTGCCAGCAGTCACCGGGACAGGGGGCGCGGGCAGTACTTC.

In this sample, this clonotype turned up once. The rearrangement joins TRBV2 to TRBJ2-1; tentative D call: TRBD1 (6 bases). Germline loops: CDR1 SNHLY, CDR2 FYNNEI. CDR3 length equals 15 residues. Trimming took 7 bases from V and 0 from J, leaving 13 bases between them. CDR3: CASTVTGSSYNEQFF. The CDR3 DNA is TGTGCCAGCACAGTGACAGGAAGCTCCTACAATGAGCAGTTCTTC.

The V call is TRBV28, the J call TRBJ2-1; D is uncertain. CDR3 size: 15 residues. The V gene lost 4 bases and the J gene lost 0 bases, with 10 bases spanning the gap. CDR1 is MDHEN, CDR2 SYDVKM, per germline. The CDR3 protein is CASSYRVASYNEQFF. CDR3 nucleotides: TGTGCCAGCAGTTACCGGGTAGCCTCCTACAATGAGCAGTTCTTC.

This clonotype was seen a single time. The V gene is TRBV28, the J gene TRBJ2-1; the D is unclear. The germline CDR1 and CDR2 sequences are MDHEN and SYDVKM. V was pared by 3 bases and J by 8 bases, with 8 bases between. The CDR3 has 12 amino acids. The CDR3 DNA sequence: TGTGCCAGCAGTTTGACGGCGGATGAGCAGTTCTTC. Translating gives CASSLTADEQFF.

The rearrangement joins TRBV30 to TRBJ1-2; D unclear. Between the trimmed V and J ends, which lost 2 bases and 8 bases, there was a span of 6 bases. This CDR3 region has 10 residues. The germline V gene has CDR1 GTSNPN and CDR2 SVGIG (reference sequence). The DNA for the CDR3 is TGTGCCTGGAGTAGGGAGGGCTACACCTTC. Protein product: CAWSREGYTF.

The chain employs TRBV27 and TRBJ1-1; D possibly corresponds to TRBD1 (6 bases). The germline V and J ends were trimmed by 5 bases and 5 bases, with 15 bases remaining between them. Per germline, CDR1 MNHEY and CDR2 SMNVEV (reference sequence). The CDR3 loop spans 14 amino acids. CDR3 bases: TGTGCCAGCAGTGAGTACAGGGAGGGGACTGAAGCTTTCTTT. Protein sequence: CASSEYREGTEAFF.

The V call is TRBV10-3, the J call TRBJ1-1; D unclear. V was shortened by 6 bases and J by 3 bases, with 11 bases between the two germline ends. The CDR3 runs to 13 residues. Germline CDR1 reads ENHRY; CDR2 reads SYGVKD. DNA of the CDR3: TGTGCCATCAGGATGGTAGAGGACACTGAAGCTTTCTTT. This sequence encodes CAIRMVEDTEAFF.

This clonotype was seen a single time. This chain links TRBV30 with TRBJ2-1; tentative D call: TRBD1 (6 bases). The germline V and J ends were trimmed by 2 bases and 6 bases, with 11 bases remaining between them. This CDR3 spans 13 amino acids. Germline V lookup: CDR1 GTSNPN, CDR2 SVGIG (reference sequence). As DNA, the CDR3 is TGTGCCTGGAGTTGGGACAACGCCAATGAGCAGTTCTTC. Translated: CAWSWDNANEQFF.

The chain combines TRBV4-2 with TRBJ2-2; 10 bases line up with TRBD2. This CDR3 has 18 residues. V lost 3 bases, J lost 6 bases, and 13 bases stayed unmatched. CDR1 is LGHNA and CDR2 is YNFKEQ in the germline V gene. The CDR3 region has the DNA TGTGCCAGCAGCCACTCTTTAAGCGGGGGGGCCGTCCCCGGGGAGCTGTTTTTT. Protein sequence: CASSHSLSGGAVPGELFF.

On this clonotype itself: At one end, the junction sequence differs from germline, possibly due to a read error. This chain connects TRBV28 to TRBJ2-3; 10 bases are shared with TRBD2. Germline V CDR1 and CDR2: MDHEN, SYDVKM. This CDR3 spans 15 amino acids. The CDR3: CASSFGQGRSGRPHF. The DNA of the CDR3 is TGTGCCAGCAGTTTCGGGCAGGGCCGTAGCGGGAGGCCGCATTTT.

This chain links TRBV2 with TRBJ2-4; either TRBD1 or TRBD2 may fit D (6 bases each). Looked up from germline, CDR1 is SNHLY and CDR2 is FYNNEI. Trimming shortened V by 7 bases and J by 1 base, and 20 bases separated the two germline ends. The CDR3 length is 17 residues. As DNA, the CDR3 is TGTGCCAGCACCCAACGCGGGGACACAGGGGCCAAAAACATTCAGTACTTC. As protein: CASTQRGDTGAKNIQYF.